This passage covers 8 T cell receptor beta chains from one sample sequenced in a study of shared clonotypes between healthy human individuals. Repertoires were generated with immunoSEQ multiplex PCR, while TCRdb's copy carries only in-frame clones and drops some. The sample yields under 650,000 clones, about 96% seen once. Sequencing was performed on naive CD4+ T cells sorted from blood. Sample subset: CD45RA+ positively selected. The receptor set was obtained from a woman in her thirties in good health.

J is TRBJ1-1 and V is TRBV5-1; D not resolved. Looked up from germline, CDR1 is SGHRS and CDR2 is YFSETQ. Deletions cut 3 bases from V and 0 bases from J, with 12 bases between. This CDR3 has 15 residues. CDR3 residues: CASSSGEPVNTEAFF. The DNA of the CDR3 is TGCGCCAGCAGCTCCGGAGAGCCGGTGAACACTGAAGCTTTCTTT.

The chain links TRBV29-1 to TRBJ2-7; TRBD2 aligns across 9 bases. The CDR3 spans 15 residues. The germline gives CDR1 SQVTM, CDR2 ANQGSEA. J gave up 0 bases and V 0 bases, and 3 bases lay outside the gene matches. Written as DNA, the CDR3 is TGCAGCGTTGAAGACACTAGCGGGTACTCCTACGAGCAGTACTTC. It translates to CSVEDTSGYSYEQYF.

The chain links TRBV5-4 to TRBJ2-3; D call uncertain. The V gene's germline CDR1 is SGHNT and CDR2 YYREEE (reference sequence). Trimming removed 2 bases from V and 0 bases from J, with 7 bases in between. The CDR3 contains 14 residues. The CDR3 sequence is CASSLRASTDTQYF. CDR3 nucleotide sequence: TGTGCCAGCAGCTTAAGGGCTAGCACAGATACGCAGTATTTT.

For this clone: Other DNA sequences from this sample encode an identical CDR3 as well. V usage is TRBV18 and J usage is TRBJ2-7; D may be TRBD1 (6 bases). V was shortened by 2 bases and J by 4 bases, with 9 bases between the two germline ends. Germline CDR1 KGHSH, CDR2 LQKENI. CDR3 size: 13 residues. CDR3 region: CASSPGQTYEQYF. CDR3 coding DNA: TGTGCCAGCTCACCAGGACAGACTTACGAGCAGTACTTC.

For this clone: The junction departs from germline at one end; a sequencing error may be responsible. The V call is TRBV5-3, the J call TRBJ1-2; D gene uncertain. TRBV5-3 is assigned to the ORF class and has an uncertain function. The CDR3 extends over 13 amino acids. The CDR3 DNA follows: TGTGCCAGCAGCTTTGGCGCGGCACAGGGCTACACCTTC. This sequence encodes CASSFGAAQGYTF.

This clone was seen a single time. V and J are TRBV27 and TRBJ1-2; TRBD1 matches at 8 bases. CDR1 is MNHEY and CDR2 is SMNVEV in the germline V gene (reference sequence). V was clipped by 6 bases and J by 8 bases; unmatched bases: 8. The CDR3 is made up of 13 amino acids. CDR3 bases: TGTGCCAGCAGACGCCAGGGGGCGAAAGGCTACACCTTC. It codes for CASRRQGAKGYTF.

V is TRBV7-8 and J is TRBJ1-3, with D hard to call. With 5 bases removed from V and 4 bases from J, the gap between germline ends came to 15 bases. The germline V gene has CDR1 SGHVS and CDR2 FQNEAQ. The CDR3 covers 15 residues. The CDR3 region is CASSQKRGPGNTIYF. CDR3 sequence (DNA): TGTGCCAGCAGCCAGAAACGGGGTCCCGGAAACACCATATATTTT.

This chain joins TRBV6-6 and TRBJ1-2; 7 positions match TRBD1. CDR1 and CDR2 from the germline V gene are MNHNY and SVGAGI (reference sequence). There are 13 residues in the CDR3. V gave up 5 bases and J gave up 8 bases; unmatched junction bases: 8. CDR3 amino acids: CASSGRTGDGYTF. The CDR3 coding sequence is TGTGCCAGCAGTGGTCGGACAGGCGACGGCTACACCTTC.